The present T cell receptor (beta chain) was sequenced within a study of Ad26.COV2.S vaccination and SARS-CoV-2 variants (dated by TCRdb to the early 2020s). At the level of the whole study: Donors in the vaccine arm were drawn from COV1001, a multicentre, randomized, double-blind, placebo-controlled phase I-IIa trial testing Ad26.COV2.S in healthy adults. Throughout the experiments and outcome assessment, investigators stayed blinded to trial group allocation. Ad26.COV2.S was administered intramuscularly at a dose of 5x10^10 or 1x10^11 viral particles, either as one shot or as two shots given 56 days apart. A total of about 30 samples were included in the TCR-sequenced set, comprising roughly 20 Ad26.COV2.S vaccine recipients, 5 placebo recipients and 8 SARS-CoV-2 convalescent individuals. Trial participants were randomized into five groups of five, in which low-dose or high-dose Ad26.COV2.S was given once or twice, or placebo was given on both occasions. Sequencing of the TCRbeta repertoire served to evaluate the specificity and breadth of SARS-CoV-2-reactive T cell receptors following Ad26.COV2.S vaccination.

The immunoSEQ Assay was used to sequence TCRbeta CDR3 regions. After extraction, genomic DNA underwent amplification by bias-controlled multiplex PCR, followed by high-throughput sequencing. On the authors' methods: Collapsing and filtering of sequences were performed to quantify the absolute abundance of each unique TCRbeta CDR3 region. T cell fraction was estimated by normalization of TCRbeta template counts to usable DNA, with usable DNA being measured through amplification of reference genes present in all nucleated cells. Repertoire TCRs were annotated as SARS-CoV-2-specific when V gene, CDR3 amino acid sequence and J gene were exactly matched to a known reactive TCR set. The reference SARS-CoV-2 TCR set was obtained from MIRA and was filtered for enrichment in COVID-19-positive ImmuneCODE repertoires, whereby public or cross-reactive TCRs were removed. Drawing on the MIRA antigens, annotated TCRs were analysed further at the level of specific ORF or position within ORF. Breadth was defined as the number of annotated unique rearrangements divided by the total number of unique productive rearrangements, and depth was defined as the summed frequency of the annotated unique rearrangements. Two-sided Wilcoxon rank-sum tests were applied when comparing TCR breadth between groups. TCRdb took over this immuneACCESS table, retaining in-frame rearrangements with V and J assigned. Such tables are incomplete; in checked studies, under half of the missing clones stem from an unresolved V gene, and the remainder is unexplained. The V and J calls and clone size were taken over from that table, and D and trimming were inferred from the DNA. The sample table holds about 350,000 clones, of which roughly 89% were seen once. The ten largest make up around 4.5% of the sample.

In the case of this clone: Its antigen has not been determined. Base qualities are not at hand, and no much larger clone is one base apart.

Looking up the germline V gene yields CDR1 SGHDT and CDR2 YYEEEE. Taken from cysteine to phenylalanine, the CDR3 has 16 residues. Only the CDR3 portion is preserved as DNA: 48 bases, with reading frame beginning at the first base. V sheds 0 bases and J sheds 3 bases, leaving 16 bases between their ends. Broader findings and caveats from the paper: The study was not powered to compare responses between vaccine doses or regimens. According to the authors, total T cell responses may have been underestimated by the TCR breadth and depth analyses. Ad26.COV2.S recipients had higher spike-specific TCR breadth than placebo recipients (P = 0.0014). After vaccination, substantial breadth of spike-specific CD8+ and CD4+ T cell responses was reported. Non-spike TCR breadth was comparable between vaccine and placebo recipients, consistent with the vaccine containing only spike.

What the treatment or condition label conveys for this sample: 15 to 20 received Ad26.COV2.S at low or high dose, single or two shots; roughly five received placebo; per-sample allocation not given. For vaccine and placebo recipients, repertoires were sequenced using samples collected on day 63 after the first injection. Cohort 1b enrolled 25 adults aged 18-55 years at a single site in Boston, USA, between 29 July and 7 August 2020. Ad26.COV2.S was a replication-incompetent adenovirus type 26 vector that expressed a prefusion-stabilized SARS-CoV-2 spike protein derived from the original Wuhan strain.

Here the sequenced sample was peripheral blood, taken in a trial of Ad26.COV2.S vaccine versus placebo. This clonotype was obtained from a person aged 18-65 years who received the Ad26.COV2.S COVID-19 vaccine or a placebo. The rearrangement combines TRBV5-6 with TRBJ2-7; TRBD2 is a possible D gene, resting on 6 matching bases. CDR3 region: CASSLVGGGSLYEQYF. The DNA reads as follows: TGTGCCAGCAGCTTGGTCGGTGGGGGGAGTCTCTACGAGCAGTACTTC.